These 7 T cell receptor beta chains were all obtained from the same sample, sequenced in a study of T cell repertoires in cytomegalovirus infection. One entry per CDR3 protein, called by TCRdb with MiXCR from the reads. The sample consists of fewer than 950,000 distinct CDR3 sequences, approximately 29% of them appearing once. No antigen has been assigned to these receptors. Here the sequenced sample was cultured CD8+ T cells from PBMCs, taken from culture after CMV antigen stimulation. The receptors derive from a human donor in good health (CMV status not recorded). Some clones in this sample may be carry-over from other donors' samples.

In this sample, this clonotype turned up a few times. The gene calls are TRBV6-6 and TRBJ1-5; D unclear. The V and J ends lost 8 bases and 3 bases respectively, with 11 bases between them. CDR1 and CDR2 (germline): MNHNY, SVGAGI (reference sequence). The CDR3 is 13 amino acids. The chain's CDR3 is CASGEGFNQPQHF. CDR3 nucleotides: TGTGCCAGCGGGGAGGGATTCAATCAGCCCCAGCATTTT.

The V gene is TRBV7-6, the J gene TRBJ1-4; D gene uncertain. Germline values: CDR1 SGHVS, CDR2 FNYEAQ. Trimming removed 5 bases from V and 7 bases from J, with 8 bases in between. The CDR3 sequence is 12 residues long. CDR3 DNA sequence: TGTGCCAGCAGCCCCTTTGGTGAAAAACTGTTTTTT. As protein: CASSPFGEKLFF.

J is TRBJ2-6 and V is TRBV19; 9 nucleotides align to TRBD1. Germline assignment: CDR1 LNHDA and CDR2 SQIVND (reference sequence). J lost 1 base, V lost 5 bases, and 6 bases had no gene match. The CDR3 runs to 17 residues. CDR3 amino acids: CASSFGQGKSGANVLTF. DNA of the CDR3: TGTGCCAGTAGTTTCGGACAGGGGAAATCTGGGGCCAACGTCCTGACTTTC.

The gene calls are TRBV29-1 and TRBJ2-7, with TRBD1 identical over 8 bases. Germline V lookup: CDR1 SQVTM, CDR2 ANQGSEA. V gave up 0 bases and J gave up 3 bases; unmatched junction bases: 4. This CDR3 has 14 amino acids. The CDR3, as DNA: TGCAGCGTTGAAGACCGCGGACAGGGCTACGAGCAGTACTTC. Translating gives CSVEDRGQGYEQYF.

This sequence joins TRBV7-8 and TRBJ1-5; D is undetermined. V was clipped by 5 bases and J by 7 bases, with 12 bases between them. This CDR3 is built from 13 residues. Germline V CDR1 and CDR2: SGHVS, FQNEAQ. CDR3 coding DNA: TGTGCCAGCAGCCCATCGTCCGGACAGCCCCAGCATTTT. It translates to CASSPSSGQPQHF.

The table lists this clonotype with a few counts. J is TRBJ2-2 and V is TRBV7-6; TRBD1 matches 7 bases. V shed 3 bases, J shed 3 bases, and the junction held 7 bases outside the gene matches. The CDR3 runs 16 residues. Germline CDR1 and CDR2: SGHVS and FNYEAQ. CDR3 amino acids: CASSFGTALYTGELFF. The CDR3 DNA follows: TGTGCCAGCAGCTTCGGGACAGCCCTTTACACCGGGGAGCTGTTTTTT.

This clonotype was seen ten or more times. The rearrangement links TRBV6-2 or TRBV6-3 to TRBJ2-1, with 8 positions matching TRBD2. Germline CDR1 is MNHEY and CDR2 is SVGEGT. The V gene end was trimmed by 2 bases and the J gene end by 0 bases; junction bases not matched to a gene: 6. The CDR3 is 17 residues long. CDR3 bases: TGTGCCAGCAGTTACCCAAGCGGGGGTGTCTCCTACAATGAGCAGTTCTTC. It encodes CASSYPSGGVSYNEQFF.